This TCR beta chain was obtained from a study of T cells after yellow fever vaccination. Study overall: Fractions with few cells were prepared using SMART-Seq v4 Ultra Low Input.

The CDR3 is 13 residues long. V shed 5 bases and J shed 3 bases, with 8 bases lying between them. From germline, CDR1 is KGHDR and CDR2 SFDVKD. Study-level results: The secondary T-cell response peaked on day 5, not day 15, but was weaker. Post-booster reappearance was seen for most primary-vaccination clones (roughly 97% CD4, around 89% CD8).

The authors made TCR cDNA by 5'RACE template switching, adding a universal primer site and UMIs. TCRdb re-called the 5' RACE reads through MiXCR, storing one row per CDR3 protein. The table shows hundreds of thousands of distinct CDR3 sequences, with 8.5% to 10% occurring only once. Comments on this clonotype: The antigen is not known.

The V and J genes are TRBV24-1 and TRBJ2-3; D is unresolved. The receptor comes from a man aged 18-30 years who received the YFV17D yellow fever vaccine. The input for sequencing was PBMCs, taken on the day of the first yellow fever vaccination. The CDR3 bases are TGTGCCACCAGTGGCATAGGTACAGATACGCAGTATTTT. This translates into CATSGIGTDTQYF.